A single sample is the source of the 7 T cell receptor beta chains below, sequenced in a study of T cell repertoires in cytomegalovirus infection. Each CDR3 protein gets one entry after TCRdb re-called the reads with MiXCR. The sample holds around 170,000 distinct CDR3 sequences; 15% to 20% are singletons and the top ten take around 20%. Sequenced sample: CD8+ T cells from PBMCs. All receptors derive from a human donor in good health (CMV status not recorded). Some clones in this sample may be carry-over from other donors' samples.

This clonotype was seen many times. The CDR3 DNA follows: TGTGCCAGCAGCCCGGGACAGTTCGTTCCAGATACGCAGTATTTT. Translation: CASSPGQFVPDTQYF. This sequence joins TRBV7-2 and TRBJ2-3; 7 bases align to TRBD1. The CDR3 is 15 amino acids. Germline CDR1 SGHTA, CDR2 FQGNSA. Trimming cost V 5 bases and J 4 bases; bases outside gene matches: 9.

This clonotype was observed many times. The J gene is TRBJ2-3, the V gene TRBV11-2, with a weak D call TRBD1 (5 bases). Germline loops: CDR1 SGHAT, CDR2 FQNNGV. The ends were cut back, 5 bases at V and 2 bases at J, with 17 bases in the middle. The CDR3 loop spans 16 amino acids. CDR3 protein: CASSLPGQFDTDTQYF. The CDR3 DNA is TGTGCCAGCAGCCTCCCCGGACAATTCGACACAGATACGCAGTATTTT.

This chain uses TRBV29-1 with TRBJ2-7; 10 positions match TRBD1. The J segment lost 1 base and the V segment lost 7 bases, leaving 7 bases of the junction unmatched. The CDR3 is made up of 14 amino acids. CDR1 is SQVTM and CDR2 is ANQGSEA in the germline V gene. In DNA form, the CDR3 reads TGCAGCGCAAAGGGACAGGGGTCTTCCTACGAGCAGTACTTC. This codes for CSAKGQGSSYEQYF.

The chain joins TRBV29-1 to TRBJ1-2; D is unresolved. Germline V gene data show CDR1 as SQVTM and CDR2 as ANQGSEA. This CDR3 is 13 amino acids long. V gave up 6 bases and J gave up 5 bases, with 16 bases separating them. CDR3 coding DNA: TGCAGCGTCGCCATGAACCTGGGATATGGCTACACCTTC. Amino acids: CSVAMNLGYGYTF.

This chain links TRBV6-2 or TRBV6-3 with TRBJ2-7; D is perhaps TRBD2 (6 bases). V was shortened by 7 bases and J by 2 bases, with 12 bases between the two germline ends. Per germline, CDR1 MNHEY and CDR2 SVGEGT. There are 13 residues in the CDR3. The CDR3 DNA reads as TGTGCCAGCATGGGGAGGCTTACCTACGAGCAGTACTTC. Translating it yields CASMGRLTYEQYF.

The J gene is TRBJ2-3, the V gene TRBV5-5; 9 bases match TRBD1. The CDR3 consists of 16 residues. V lost 2 bases and J lost 1; bases outside the gene matches: 5. Looked up from germline, CDR1 is SGHKS and CDR2 is YYEKEE (reference sequence). The CDR3 protein is CASSLWDRDRTDTQYF. The CDR3 DNA reads TGTGCCAGCAGCTTATGGGACAGGGATCGCACAGATACGCAGTATTTT. The full variable domain, in which reference TRBV5-5 and TRBJ2-3 provide the parts outside the CDR3, is DAGVTQSPTHLIKTRGQQVTLRCSPISGHKSVSWYQQVLGQGPQFIFQYYEKEERGRGNFPDRFSARQFPNYSSELNVNALLLGDSALYLCASSLWDRDRTDTQYFGPGTRLTVL.

V is TRBV6-4 and J is TRBJ2-3, with 11 positions matching TRBD2. V was pared by 2 bases and J by 6 bases, with 7 bases of the junction left unmatched. Germline V gene lookup returns CDR1 MRHNA and CDR2 SNTAGT. The CDR3 runs to 16 residues. Here the CDR3 reads CASSDGGIAGGDTQYF. CDR3 bases: TGTGCCAGCAGTGACGGCGGGATAGCGGGAGGGGATACGCAGTATTTT.